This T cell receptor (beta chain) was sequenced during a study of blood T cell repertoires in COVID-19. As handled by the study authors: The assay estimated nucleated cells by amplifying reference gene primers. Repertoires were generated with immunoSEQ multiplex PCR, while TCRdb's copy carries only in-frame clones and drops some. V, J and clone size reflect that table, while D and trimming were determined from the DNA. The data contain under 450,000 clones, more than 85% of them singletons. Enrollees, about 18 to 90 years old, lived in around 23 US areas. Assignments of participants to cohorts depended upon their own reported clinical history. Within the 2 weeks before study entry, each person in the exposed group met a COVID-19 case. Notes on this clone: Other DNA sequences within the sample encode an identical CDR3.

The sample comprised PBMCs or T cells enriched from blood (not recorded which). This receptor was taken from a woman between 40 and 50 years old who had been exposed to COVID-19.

The CDR3 is CASSPTGGGYTF. The CDR3 bases are TGTGCCAGCTCACCCACCGGGGGAGGCTACACCTTC. V and J are TRBV18 and TRBJ1-2, with D possibly TRBD1 on 5 matching bases. This CDR3 region has 12 residues. Germline lookup yields CDR1 KGHSH and CDR2 LQKENI. V lost 3 bases to trimming and J lost 8 bases, with 10 bases between them. Full variable domain (remainder filled in from reference TRBV18 and TRBJ1-2): NAGVMQNPRHLVRRRGQEARLRCSPMKGHSHVYWYRQLPEEGLKFMVYLQKENIIDESGMPKERFSAEFPKEGPSILRIQQVVRGDSAAYFCASSPTGGGYTFGSGTRLTVV.